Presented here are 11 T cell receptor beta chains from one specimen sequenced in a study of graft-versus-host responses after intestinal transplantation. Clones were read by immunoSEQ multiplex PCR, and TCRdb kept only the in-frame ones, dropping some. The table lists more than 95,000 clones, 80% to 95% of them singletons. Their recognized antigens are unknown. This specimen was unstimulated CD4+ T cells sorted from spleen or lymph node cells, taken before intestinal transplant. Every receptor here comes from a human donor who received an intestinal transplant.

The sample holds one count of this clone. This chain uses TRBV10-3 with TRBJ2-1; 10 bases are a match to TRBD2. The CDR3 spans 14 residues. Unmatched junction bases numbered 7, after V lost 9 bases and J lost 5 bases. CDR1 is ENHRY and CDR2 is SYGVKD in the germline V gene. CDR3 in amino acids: CAIFSGGVNNEQFF. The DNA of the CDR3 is TGTGCCATTTTCAGCGGGGGGGTAAACAATGAGCAGTTCTTC.

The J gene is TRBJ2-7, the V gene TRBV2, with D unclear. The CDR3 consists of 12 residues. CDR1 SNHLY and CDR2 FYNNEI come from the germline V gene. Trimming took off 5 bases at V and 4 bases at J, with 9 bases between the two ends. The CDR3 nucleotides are TGTGCCAGCAGTTTGACGGAGTACGAGCAGTACTTC. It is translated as CASSLTEYEQYF. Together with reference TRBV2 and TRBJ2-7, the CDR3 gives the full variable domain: EPEVTQTPSHQVTQMGQEVILRCVPISNHLYFYWYRQILGQKVEFLVSFYNNEISEKSEIFDDQFSVERPDGSNFTLKIRSTKLEDSAMYFCASSLTEYEQYFGPGTRLTVT.

In DNA form, the CDR3 reads TGCGCCAGCAGCGCCGGGGACAGGGGGCGCTTCCAAGAGACCCAGTACTTC. Translated, it gives CASSAGDRGRFQETQYF. This chain connects TRBV5-1 to TRBJ2-5; 12 bases are shared with TRBD1. V shed 4 bases, J shed 1 base, and the junction held 8 bases outside the gene matches. Germline-derived CDR1 and CDR2 are SGHRS and YFSETQ. The CDR3 runs to 17 residues. The full variable domain, completed using reference TRBV5-1 and TRBJ2-5, is KAGVTQTPRYLIKTRGQQVTLSCSPISGHRSVSWYQQTPGQGLQFLFEYFSETQRNKGNFPGRFSGRQFSNSRSEMNVSTLELGDSALYLCASSAGDRGRFQETQYFGPGTRLLVL.

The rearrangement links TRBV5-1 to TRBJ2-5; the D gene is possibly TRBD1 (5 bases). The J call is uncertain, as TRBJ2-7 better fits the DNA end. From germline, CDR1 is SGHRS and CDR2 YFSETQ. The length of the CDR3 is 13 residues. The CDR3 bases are TGCGCCAGCAGCGGATCAGGGCCCGTCGAGCAGTACTTC. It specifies CASSGSGPVEQYF.

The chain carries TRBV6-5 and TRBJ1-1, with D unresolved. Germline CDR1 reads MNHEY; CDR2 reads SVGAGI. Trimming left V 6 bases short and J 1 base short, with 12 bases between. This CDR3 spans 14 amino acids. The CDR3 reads CASRLTGRNTEAFF. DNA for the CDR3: TGTGCCAGCAGACTGACGGGGAGGAACACTGAAGCTTTCTTT.

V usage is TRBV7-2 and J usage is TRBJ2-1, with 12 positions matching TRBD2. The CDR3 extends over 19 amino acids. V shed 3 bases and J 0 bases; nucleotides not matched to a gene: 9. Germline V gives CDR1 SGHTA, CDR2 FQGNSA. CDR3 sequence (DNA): TGTGCCAGCAGCTTCAGAACGCTAGCGGGGGGGAGCTCCTACAATGAGCAGTTCTTC. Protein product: CASSFRTLAGGSSYNEQFF.

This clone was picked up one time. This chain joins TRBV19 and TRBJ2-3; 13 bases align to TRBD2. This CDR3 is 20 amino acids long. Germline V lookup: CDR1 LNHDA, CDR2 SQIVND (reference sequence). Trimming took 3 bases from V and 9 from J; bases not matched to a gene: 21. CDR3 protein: CASSIATSGGLVPSLYTQYF. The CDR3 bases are TGTGCCAGTAGTATTGCGACTAGCGGGGGGTTGGTTCCGTCCCTTTACACGCAGTATTTT.

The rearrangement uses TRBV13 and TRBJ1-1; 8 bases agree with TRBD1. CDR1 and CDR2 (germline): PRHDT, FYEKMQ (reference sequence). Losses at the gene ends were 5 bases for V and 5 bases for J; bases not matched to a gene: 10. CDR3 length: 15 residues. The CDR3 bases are TGTGCCAGCAGCGCGCACAGGGGGTTTGAAACTGAAGCTTTCTTT. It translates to CASSAHRGFETEAFF. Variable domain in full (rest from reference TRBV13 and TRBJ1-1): AAGVIQSPRHLIKEKRETATLKCYPIPRHDTVYWYQQGPGQDPQFLISFYEKMQSDKGSIPDRFSAQQFSDYHSELNMSSLELGDSALYFCASSAHRGFETEAFFGQGTRLTVV.

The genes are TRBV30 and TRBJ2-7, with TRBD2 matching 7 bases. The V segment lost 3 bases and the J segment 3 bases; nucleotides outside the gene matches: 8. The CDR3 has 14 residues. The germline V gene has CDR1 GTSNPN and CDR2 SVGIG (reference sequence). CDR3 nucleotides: TGTGCCTGGAGCCGGGGCGGGAGATTCTACGAGCAGTACTTC. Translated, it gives CAWSRGGRFYEQYF.

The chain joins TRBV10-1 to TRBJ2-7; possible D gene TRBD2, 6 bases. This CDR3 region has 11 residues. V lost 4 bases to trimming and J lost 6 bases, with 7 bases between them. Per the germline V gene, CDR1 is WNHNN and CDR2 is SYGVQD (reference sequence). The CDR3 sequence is CASSGEAEQYF. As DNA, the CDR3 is TGCGCCAGCAGTGGGGAGGCCGAGCAGTACTTC.

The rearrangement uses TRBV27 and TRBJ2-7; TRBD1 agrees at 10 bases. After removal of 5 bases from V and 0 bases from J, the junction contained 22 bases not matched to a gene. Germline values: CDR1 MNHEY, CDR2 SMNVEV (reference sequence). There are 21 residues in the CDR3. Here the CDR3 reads CASSPTVMRRGGTGASYEQYF. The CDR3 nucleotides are TGTGCCAGCAGTCCTACTGTAATGCGTCGAGGTGGGACAGGGGCCTCCTACGAGCAGTACTTC.